This T cell receptor (beta chain) is from a study of blood T cell repertoires in COVID-19. Overall study: Acute and convalescent COVID-19 samples came from the United States, Italy and Spain. The cDNA or gDNA used as material had been derived from T cells, B-cell-depleted T cells, or PBMCs.

V shed 4 bases and J 3 bases; nucleotides not matched to a gene: 5. The CDR3 spans 16 residues. Germline V gene data show CDR1 as KGHDR and CDR2 as SFDVKD. Only in-frame clones appear in the TCRdb table, and some are missing; sequencing was by immunoSEQ multiplex PCR. The data show approximately 280,000 clones, around 90% seen once. The sample taken for sequencing was peripheral blood. The chain has TRBV24-1 and TRBJ2-3, with 11 bases identical to TRBD2. The sequence derives from a man aged 18 to 35 with active or convalescent COVID-19. The DNA of the CDR3 is TGTGCCACCAGTGACCAGAGACTAGCGGGGACAGATACGCAGTATTTT. Its protein product is CATSDQRLAGTDTQYF.